The 32 T cell receptor beta chains below all came from one sample that was sequenced in a study of OX40 agonist ivuxolimab in advanced cancers. Measured with immunoSEQ multiplex PCR; TCRdb has only the in-frame clones, and not every one. The sample lists 65,000 to 95,000 clones; about 86% were seen once. Sequencing used CD4+ or CD8+ T cells sorted from blood, obtained in a trial of the OX40 agonist ivuxolimab. These receptors came from an adult with an advanced solid tumor such as melanoma, head and neck, liver or kidney cancer.

This clone was counted a single time. J is TRBJ1-3 and V is TRBV7-9; no reliable D call. CDR3 length equals 14 residues. V was clipped by 2 bases and J by 1 base, with 6 bases between them. Germline CDR1 reads SEHNR; CDR2 reads FQNEAQ (reference sequence). The CDR3 is CASSLWESGNTIYF. The CDR3 DNA is TGTGCCAGCAGCTTATGGGAGTCTGGAAACACCATATATTTT. Using reference TRBV7-9 and TRBJ1-3 for the parts outside the CDR3, the full variable domain is DTGVSQNPRHKITKRGQNVTFRCDPISEHNRLYWYRQTLGQGPEFLTYFQNEAQLEKSRLLSDRFSAERPKGSFSTLEIQRTEQGDSAMYLCASSLWESGNTIYFGEGSWLTVV.

V gene TRBV19 combines with J gene TRBJ1-2; TRBD1 aligns across 7 bases. The trim removed 6 bases at V and 2 bases at J, leaving 3 bases unmatched. CDR1 and CDR2 (germline): LNHDA, SQIVND (reference sequence). This CDR3 contains 13 residues. This CDR3 is CASRRQGNYGYTF. The CDR3 DNA is TGTGCCAGTAGACGACAGGGAAACTATGGCTACACCTTC.

J is TRBJ1-4 and V is TRBV10-3; a weak D match, TRBD1 (5 bases). The CDR3 sequence is 14 residues long. Germline-derived CDR1 and CDR2 are ENHRY and SYGVKD. V lost 3 bases and J 3 bases, leaving 8 bases between the germline ends. The CDR3 protein is CAISDDSPNEKLFF. In DNA form, the CDR3 reads TGTGCCATCAGTGACGACAGTCCTAATGAAAAACTGTTTTTT.

CDR3 DNA: TGTGCCAGCAGCTATAACAGGGGGCCTACCAGCTATGGCTACACCTTC. Protein: CASSYNRGPTSYGYTF. This chain connects TRBV5-8 to TRBJ1-2, with 9 bases lining up with TRBD1. This CDR3 has 16 residues. CDR1 SGHTS and CDR2 YDEGEE come from the germline V gene. Losses at the gene ends were 3 bases for V and 4 bases for J; bases not matched to a gene: 10.

This chain connects TRBV7-3 to TRBJ1-1, with 10 positions matching TRBD1. The CDR3 is 15 amino acids. The germline gives CDR1 SGHTA, CDR2 FQGTGA. V was clipped by 1 base and J by 7 bases; unmatched bases: 6. CDR3 sequence: CASSLNGQGVGEAFF. CDR3 DNA: TGTGCCAGCAGCTTAAACGGACAGGGGGTAGGTGAAGCTTTCTTT.

The chain combines TRBV28 with TRBJ1-3, with TRBD1 identical over 10 bases. The germline CDR1 and CDR2 sequences are MDHEN and SYDVKM. V dropped 8 bases and J dropped 6; count of bases not matched to a gene: 4. The CDR3 is 13 amino acids. DNA for the CDR3: TGTGCCAGCTCGACAGGGGGCACAAACACCATATATTTT. Amino acids: CASSTGGTNTIYF.

The rearrangement uses TRBV7-2 and TRBJ2-3; maybe TRBD2 (5 bases). Germline V CDR1 and CDR2: SGHTA, FQGNSA. This CDR3 spans 14 amino acids. V was cut by 4 bases and J by 2 bases, with 10 bases left in between. CDR3 protein: CASSWGAFTDTQYF. CDR3 in DNA: TGTGCCAGCAGCTGGGGAGCTTTCACAGATACGCAGTATTTT.

This sequence joins TRBV29-1 and TRBJ2-1; 8 bases line up with TRBD2. V lost 6 bases and J lost 0; bases outside the gene matches: 4. This CDR3 contains 14 residues. Per germline, CDR1 SQVTM and CDR2 ANQGSEA. The CDR3 DNA follows: TGCAGCGTCCAACTAGCGGACTCCTACAATGAGCAGTTCTTC. Protein sequence: CSVQLADSYNEQFF.

V and J are TRBV19 and TRBJ2-1; 13 bases agree with TRBD2. The length of the CDR3 is 17 residues. Looked up from germline, CDR1 is LNHDA and CDR2 is SQIVND (reference sequence). The J segment lost 4 bases and the V segment lost 4 bases, leaving 7 bases of the junction unmatched. CDR3 nucleotides: TGTGCCAGTAGTACTAGGACTAGCGGGAGACATTACAATGAGCAGTTCTTC. Protein product: CASSTRTSGRHYNEQFF.

The V gene is TRBV6-6, the J gene TRBJ2-2; perhaps TRBD2 as D (5 bases). V lost 2 bases and J 6 bases, leaving 13 bases between the germline ends. There are 15 residues in the CDR3. Germline V gene lookup returns CDR1 MNHNY and CDR2 SVGAGI (reference sequence). CDR3 coding DNA: TGTGCCAGCAGTTACCCAATAACAGCGGCCGGGGAGCTGTTTTTT. It codes for CASSYPITAAGELFF.

The chain uses TRBV2 and TRBJ1-2, with D perhaps TRBD1 (5 bases). The V gene's germline CDR1 is SNHLY and CDR2 FYNNEI. The CDR3 runs to 14 residues. Deletions cut 4 bases from V and 8 bases from J, with 17 bases between. CDR3 nucleotide sequence: TGTGCCAGCAGTGGACAGCGAGGATTTGACGGCTACACCTTC. Protein product: CASSGQRGFDGYTF.

This chain links TRBV15 with TRBJ2-5; D may match TRBD1 or TRBD2 (6 bases each). The CDR3 consists of 13 residues. Between the trimmed V and J ends, which lost 5 bases and 2 bases, there was a span of 9 bases. Germline V gene lookup returns CDR1 LNHNV and CDR2 YYDKDF (reference sequence). In nucleotides, the CDR3 is TGTGCCACCAGCGGGGGGCAGCAAGAGACCCAGTACTTC. Protein product: CATSGGQQETQYF.

The chain joins TRBV30 to TRBJ1-3; D call uncertain. This CDR3 spans 16 amino acids. From germline, CDR1 is GTSNPN and CDR2 SVGIG (reference sequence). Trimming stripped 0 bases from V and 0 bases from J, with 12 bases between. The CDR3 DNA sequence: TGTGCCTGGAGTGTCAGACGGTCCAGCTCTGGAAACACCATATATTTT. Amino acid sequence: CAWSVRRSSSGNTIYF.

The rearrangement links TRBV28 to TRBJ2-3, with TRBD2 matching 15 bases. Looked up from germline, CDR1 is MDHEN and CDR2 is SYDVKM. V dropped 5 bases and J dropped 3; count of bases not matched to a gene: 9. The CDR3 length is 18 residues. CDR3 loop: CASSTPGLAGGPTDTQYF. The CDR3 DNA is TGTGCCAGCAGTACCCCTGGACTAGCGGGAGGGCCAACAGATACGCAGTATTTT. Full variable domain (outside the CDR3, taken from reference TRBV28 and TRBJ2-3): DVKVTQSSRYLVKRTGEKVFLECVQDMDHENMFWYRQDPGLGLRLIYFSYDVKMKEKGDIPEGYSVSREKKERFSLILESASTNQTSMYLCASSTPGLAGGPTDTQYFGPGTRLTVL.

This chain connects TRBV27 to TRBJ2-5; 8 bases agree with TRBD2. Germline trimming cut 4 bases from V and 5 bases from J; bases unmatched to any gene: 6. Looked up from germline, CDR1 is MNHEY and CDR2 is SMNVEV (reference sequence). CDR3 length: 14 residues. CDR3 sequence: CASSSIAGRETQYF. The CDR3 nucleotides read TGTGCCAGCAGTTCAATAGCGGGACGGGAGACCCAGTACTTC.

The chain is built from TRBV6-6 and TRBJ1-1, with unresolved D. The CDR3 covers 13 residues. Germline loops: CDR1 MNHNY, CDR2 SVGAGI (reference sequence). The ends were cut back, 5 bases at V and 3 bases at J, with 10 bases in the middle. CDR3 in DNA: TGTGCCAGCAGTATTCAGAGGGACACTGAAGCTTTCTTT. Residues: CASSIQRDTEAFF.

The V call is TRBV6-5, the J call TRBJ2-7; D gene unclear. From germline, CDR1 is MNHEY and CDR2 SVGAGI. The CDR3 runs to 12 residues. V was clipped by 2 bases and J by 9 bases, with 11 bases between them. The DNA of the CDR3 is TGTGCCAGCAGTTACGCTGGAGATCTGCAGTACTTC. It codes for CASSYAGDLQYF.

This rearrangement joins TRBV30 to TRBJ2-2, with D possibly called TRBD1 or TRBD2 (5 bases each). Germline CDR1 GTSNPN, CDR2 SVGIG (reference sequence). The CDR3 loop spans 13 amino acids. V was clipped by 3 bases and J by 4 bases, with 9 bases between them. The chain's CDR3 is CAWSPGRTGELFF. Written as DNA, the CDR3 is TGTGCCTGGAGCCCGGGACGCACCGGGGAGCTGTTTTTT.

The J gene is TRBJ1-4, the V gene TRBV5-1; D gene uncertain. V lost 0 bases to trimming and J lost 10 bases, with 7 bases between them. CDR1 and CDR2 from the germline V gene are SGHRS and YFSETQ. The CDR3 runs to 12 residues. The CDR3 spells CASSLDSGKLFF. In DNA, the CDR3 is TGCGCCAGCAGCTTGGACAGCGGAAAACTGTTTTTT. The full variable domain, completed using reference TRBV5-1 and TRBJ1-4, is KAGVTQTPRYLIKTRGQQVTLSCSPISGHRSVSWYQQTPGQGLQFLFEYFSETQRNKGNFPGRFSGRQFSNSRSEMNVSTLELGDSALYLCASSLDSGKLFFGSGTQLSVL.

This chain connects TRBV2 to TRBJ2-5, with 16 bases matching TRBD2. J lost 3 bases, V lost 11 bases, and 3 bases had no gene match. From germline, CDR1 is SNHLY and CDR2 FYNNEI. The CDR3 loop spans 14 amino acids. The CDR3: CADGTSGREETQYF. The DNA for the CDR3 is TGTGCCGACGGGACTAGCGGGAGGGAAGAGACCCAGTACTTC. Full variable domain (remainder filled in from reference TRBV2 and TRBJ2-5): EPEVTQTPSHQVTQMGQEVILRCVPISNHLYFYWYRQILGQKVEFLVSFYNNEISEKSEIFDDQFSVERPDGSNFTLKIRSTKLEDSAMYFCADGTSGREETQYFGPGTRLLVL.

CDR3 sequence: CAWRLSGSIGELFF. In nucleotides, the CDR3 is TGTGCCTGGAGGCTCAGCGGGAGTATCGGGGAGCTGTTTTTT. This sequence joins TRBV30 and TRBJ2-2; 8 positions agree with TRBD2. CDR3 length equals 14 residues. The germline V gene encodes CDR1 GTSNPN and CDR2 SVGIG (reference sequence). V dropped 3 bases and J dropped 7; count of bases not matched to a gene: 7.

The chain couples TRBV7-3 to TRBJ2-1; 7 bases line up with TRBD2. The CDR3 covers 17 residues. V trimming: 1 base; J trimming: 9 bases; junction bases outside the gene matches: 15. The V gene's germline CDR1 is SGHTA and CDR2 FQGTGA. In DNA form, the CDR3 reads TGTGCCAGCAGCTTAAACATCGGGGTTGGGAGGGCCTCTGAGCAGTTCTTC. Protein product: CASSLNIGVGRASEQFF.

The chain is built from TRBV28 and TRBJ2-7; 13 bases line up with TRBD2. The CDR3 totals 15 residues. The V and J ends lost 5 bases and 7 bases, in that order; junction bases with no gene match: 8. CDR1 MDHEN and CDR2 SYDVKM come from the germline V gene. CDR3 in amino acids: CASSPTRLAGGEQYF. The CDR3 nucleotides are TGTGCCAGCAGTCCGACCCGACTAGCGGGAGGAGAGCAGTACTTC.

V is TRBV5-1 and J is TRBJ2-3; a possible D gene is TRBD1 (5 bases). The germline V gene encodes CDR1 SGHRS and CDR2 YFSETQ. With 3 bases removed from V and 4 bases from J, the gap between germline ends came to 12 bases. This CDR3 contains 14 residues. CDR3 nucleotides: TGCGCCAGCAGCTCCTTAGGGGCATCAGATACGCAGTATTTT. Its protein is CASSSLGASDTQYF.

The rearrangement joins TRBV30 to TRBJ2-3; 7 bases fit TRBD2. This CDR3 region has 14 residues. Per germline, CDR1 GTSNPN and CDR2 SVGIG (reference sequence). V gave up 1 base and J gave up 5 bases; unmatched junction bases: 6. CDR3 DNA sequence: TGTGCCTGGAGTGGAGGACTAGTAGAAGATACGCAGTATTTT. It specifies CAWSGGLVEDTQYF. The variable domain in full, completed from reference TRBV30 and TRBJ2-3, reads SQTIHQWPATLVQPVGSPLSLECTVEGTSNPNLYWYRQAAGRGLQLLFYSVGIGQISSEVPQNLSASRPQDRQFILSSKKLLLSDSGFYLCAWSGGLVEDTQYFGPGTRLTVL.

A few counts support this clone. The V call is TRBV2, the J call TRBJ2-5; TRBD2 might be the D (5 bases). V was trimmed by 4 bases and J by 5 bases, leaving 17 bases between them. From germline, CDR1 is SNHLY and CDR2 FYNNEI. This CDR3 has 15 residues. The CDR3 bases are TGTGCCAGCAGTGGAGGACTTACCAAAGCCGAGACCCAGTACTTC. This gives the protein CASSGGLTKAETQYF.

This chain uses TRBV27 with TRBJ1-4; TRBD1 aligns across 7 bases. With 3 bases clipped from V and 6 bases from J, the junction kept 4 bases outside the gene matches. The germline CDR1 and CDR2 sequences are MNHEY and SMNVEV (reference sequence). The CDR3 sequence is 14 residues long. CDR3 sequence (DNA): TGTGCCAGCAGTTTCCAGGGGGTTGATGAAAAACTGTTTTTT. Translating gives CASSFQGVDEKLFF.

The chain uses TRBV19 and TRBJ2-7, with 7 nucleotides matching TRBD1. V trimming: 5 bases; J trimming: 4 bases; junction bases outside the gene matches: 11. In germline, CDR1 is LNHDA, CDR2 SQIVND (reference sequence). The CDR3 is 15 amino acids. The CDR3 DNA follows: TGTGCCAGTAGTTCTTACACCGGGACAGAATACGAGCAGTACTTC. As protein: CASSSYTGTEYEQYF.

The chain recombines TRBV19 with TRBJ2-5, with 7 bases that match TRBD1. V lost 5 bases to trimming and J lost 5 bases; unmatched junction nucleotides: 8. This CDR3 has 14 amino acids. Germline V lookup: CDR1 LNHDA, CDR2 SQIVND (reference sequence). CDR3 residues: CASSFDRERETQYF. CDR3 nucleotide sequence: TGTGCCAGTAGTTTCGACAGGGAAAGGGAGACCCAGTACTTC.

The chain combines TRBV5-1 with TRBJ1-5; no definite D call. With 0 bases removed from V and 4 bases from J, the gap between germline ends came to 5 bases. CDR3 length equals 13 residues. Germline loops: CDR1 SGHRS, CDR2 YFSETQ. Here the CDR3 reads CASSLDPNQPQHF. The DNA for the CDR3 is TGCGCCAGCAGCTTGGACCCAAATCAGCCCCAGCATTTT.

The CDR3 loop reads CASTWTGLNYGYTF. In DNA form, the CDR3 reads TGTGCCAGCACCTGGACAGGGTTAAACTATGGCTACACCTTC. This chain connects TRBV6-1 to TRBJ1-2; 8 bases agree with TRBD1. The CDR3 sequence is 14 residues long. V lost 7 bases, J lost 2 bases, and 6 bases stayed unmatched. CDR1 and CDR2 (germline): MNHNS, SASEGT.

This chain connects TRBV10-1 to TRBJ2-3; TRBD1 or TRBD2 may be the D gene (5 bases each). The germline V and J ends were trimmed by 3 bases and 3 bases, with 19 bases remaining between them. The CDR3 consists of 17 residues. Germline lookup yields CDR1 WNHNN and CDR2 SYGVQD (reference sequence). The CDR3 nucleotides read TGCGCCAGCAGTGATGACTGGGACCAGGTGAGGACAGATACGCAGTATTTT. It encodes CASSDDWDQVRTDTQYF.